The T cell receptor (beta chain) under discussion was sequenced for a study of early T cells in non-severe SARS-CoV-2 infection. Looking at the study overall: Unpaired chains resulted from sequencing bulk RNA of unsorted whole blood. Study conclusions and caveats: Matching against VDJdb likely underestimated virus-specific expansions, favoring anti-spike CD8.

This CDR3 region has 14 residues. J lost 5 bases, V lost 6 bases, and 7 bases had no gene match. Germline loops: CDR1 WSHSY, CDR2 SAAADI. About this clonotype: Its antigen is as yet unknown.

Individual cDNA molecules received unique molecular identifiers during library preparation. TCRdb independently ran MiXCR on the 5' RACE reads; one entry per CDR3 protein. The table lists tens of thousands of distinct CDR3 sequences, roughly 10% of them singletons, with 2.9% in the top ten. This TCR was sampled from an adult who was a healthcare worker with PCR-confirmed SARS-CoV-2 infection or an uninfected control (not recorded which). Sequences were derived from whole blood, sampled at baseline. V and J are TRBV10-2 and TRBJ1-1, with 9 bases fitting TRBD1. This CDR3 reads CASRDRDRATEAFF. The CDR3 DNA reads as TGCGCCAGCAGGGACCGGGACAGGGCGACTGAAGCTTTCTTT.